Following are 18 T cell receptor beta chains from one sample sequenced in a study of cytomegalovirus exposure and HLA in healthy donors. The PCR contained 60 Vbeta and 13 Jbeta primers. TCRdb's copy holds only in-frame clones and misses some; the assay was immunoSEQ multiplex PCR. The sample holds approximately 190,000 clones, 70% to 90% seen once. Sequenced material: PBMCs. All receptors come from a woman aged 18 to 35 in good health and CMV-seropositive.

The chain uses TRBV4-2 and TRBJ1-2; D call uncertain. The ends were cut back, 0 bases at V and 8 bases at J, with 13 bases in the middle. The CDR3 contains 14 residues. Looked up from germline, CDR1 is LGHNA and CDR2 is YNFKEQ. The CDR3 sequence: CASSQDEGGRGYTF. The CDR3 DNA sequence: TGTGCCAGCAGCCAAGACGAGGGAGGACGAGGCTACACCTTC.

The V call is TRBV5-8, the J call TRBJ2-2, with 7 bases that match TRBD1. Germline CDR1 is SGHTS and CDR2 is YDEGEE. The CDR3 extends over 15 amino acids. The V and J ends lost 4 bases and 4 bases, in that order; junction bases with no gene match: 7. The DNA of the CDR3 is TGTGCCAGCAGCCGAGACAGGGCCCGCACCGGGGAGCTGTTTTTT. This translates into CASSRDRARTGELFF.

The chain recombines TRBV11-3 with TRBJ1-3; no firm D call. CDR3 length equals 16 residues. Germline CDR1 is SGHNT and CDR2 is YENEEA. V was shortened by 2 bases and J by 7 bases, with 18 bases between the two germline ends. DNA for the CDR3: TGTGCCAGCAGCTTAAACCCGCCGCAGGTACCCAACACCATATATTTT. It yields the protein CASSLNPPQVPNTIYF.

V gene TRBV19 combines with J gene TRBJ2-5; D is possibly TRBD1 (6 bases). The germline V gene has CDR1 LNHDA and CDR2 SQIVND (reference sequence). This CDR3 region has 13 residues. Trimming cost V 7 bases and J 2 bases, with 11 bases left between them. CDR3 protein: CASTETGQETQYF. In DNA, the CDR3 is TGTGCCAGTACCGAGACAGGTCAAGAGACCCAGTACTTC.

The rearrangement links TRBV9 to TRBJ1-1; 9 bases align to TRBD1. There are 16 residues in the CDR3. J was trimmed by 3 bases and V by 3 bases; bases with no gene match: 9. Looked up from germline, CDR1 is SGDLS and CDR2 is YYNGEE. The CDR3 DNA sequence: TGTGCCAGCAGCGGATCAAAGGACAGGGGAGACACTGAAGCTTTCTTT. Its translation is CASSGSKDRGDTEAFF.

CDR3 in DNA: TGTGCCAGCAGCCGATTGGCGGGGAACACTGAAGCTTTCTTT. Translating it yields CASSRLAGNTEAFF. This sequence joins TRBV7-3 and TRBJ1-1; D is unclear. Germline V gene data show CDR1 as SGHTA and CDR2 as FQGTGA. V was clipped by 5 bases and J by 1 base, with 11 bases between them. The CDR3 runs 14 residues.

The chain joins TRBV15 to TRBJ2-1; D is unclear. CDR1 is LNHNV, CDR2 YYDKDF, per germline (reference sequence). The CDR3 loop spans 11 amino acids. V lost 1 base to trimming and J lost 8 bases, with 3 bases between them. The CDR3 DNA reads TGTGCCACCAGCAGAGGAGATGAGCAGTTCTTC. This translates into CATSRGDEQFF. The complete variable domain, with remaining parts taken from reference TRBV15 and TRBJ2-1, reads DAMVIQNPRYQVTQFGKPVTLSCSQTLNHNVMYWYQQKSSQAPKLLFHYYDKDFNNEADTPDNFQSRRPNTSFCFLDIRSPGLGDTAMYLCATSRGDEQFFGPGTRLTVL.

This clone turned up a few times. The chain carries TRBV10-2 and TRBJ1-2; TRBD1 matches at 8 bases. CDR1 is WSHSY and CDR2 is SAAADI in the germline V gene. This CDR3 comprises 13 residues. V gave up 5 bases and J gave up 4 bases; unmatched junction bases: 3. The CDR3 DNA reads as TGCGCCAGCAGTCCGGGACAGGCCTATGGCTACACCTTC. Its translation is CASSPGQAYGYTF.

The V and J genes are TRBV4-3 and TRBJ2-3; 7 bases match TRBD1. The CDR3 is 15 amino acids. Germline assignment: CDR1 LGHNA and CDR2 YSLEER. The J segment lost 0 bases and the V segment lost 2 bases, leaving 2 bases of the junction unmatched. The CDR3 nucleotides are TGCGCCAGCAGCCAAAGGACAGGTAGCACAGATACGCAGTATTTT. This sequence encodes CASSQRTGSTDTQYF.

The rearrangement uses TRBV28 and TRBJ2-4; TRBD2 is a possible D gene (5 bases). This CDR3 is 15 amino acids long. The germline gives CDR1 MDHEN, CDR2 SYDVKM. V was pared by 6 bases and J by 0 bases, with 12 bases between. CDR3: CASSYISGAKNIQYF. CDR3 bases: TGTGCCAGCAGCTACATAAGCGGAGCCAAAAACATTCAGTACTTC.

This rearrangement joins TRBV2 to TRBJ2-3; 7 bases are a match to TRBD2. V dropped 4 bases and J dropped 4; count of bases not matched to a gene: 8. The CDR3 is made up of 15 amino acids. Germline CDR1 SNHLY, CDR2 FYNNEI. CDR3 DNA sequence: TGTGCCAGCAGTGGTCTGGGACTACGGGCAGATACGCAGTATTTT. It yields the protein CASSGLGLRADTQYF.

V is TRBV10-3 and J is TRBJ1-4; a possible D gene is TRBD1 (6 bases). Trimming took off 3 bases at V and 3 bases at J, with 14 bases between the two ends. The CDR3 spans 16 residues. Germline V lookup: CDR1 ENHRY, CDR2 SYGVKD. CDR3 amino acids: CAISEGGEGSNEKLFF. CDR3 coding DNA: TGTGCCATCAGTGAAGGGGGAGAAGGATCTAATGAAAAACTGTTTTTT.

Regarding this clone: Compared with germline, one end of the junction differs, possibly owing to a read error. The chain uses TRBV19 and TRBJ2-5; possibly TRBD1 for D (5 bases). CDR3 length: 13 amino acids. Germline CDR1 LNHDA, CDR2 SQIVND (reference sequence). CDR3 in amino acids: CVSSMGLVGTQYF. CDR3 DNA sequence: TGTGTCAGTAGTATGGGGCTAGTAGGGACCCAGTACTTC.

Turning to this clone: Other nucleotide sequences in the sample specify the same CDR3. The chain combines TRBV4-1 with TRBJ1-3; D unresolved. Germline-derived CDR1 and CDR2 are MGHRA and YSYEKL. The ends were cut back, 0 bases at V and 0 bases at J, with 12 bases in the middle. This CDR3 contains 17 residues. The CDR3 loop is CASSQDNRLSSGNTIYF. CDR3 in DNA: TGCGCCAGCAGCCAAGATAATCGACTGAGCTCTGGAAACACCATATATTTT.

The chain joins TRBV5-6 to TRBJ2-7; 9 bases are a match to TRBD1. V lost 1 base and J lost 2; bases outside the gene matches: 4. Germline CDR1 SGHDT, CDR2 YYEEEE. This CDR3 contains 15 residues. The CDR3: CASSLWDRATYEQYV. CDR3 DNA sequence: TGTGCCAGCAGCTTGTGGGACAGGGCCACCTACGAGCAGTACGTC.

V is TRBV7-2 and J is TRBJ1-5; 7 bases fit TRBD1. Germline CDR1 reads SGHTA; CDR2 reads FQGNSA. V lost 1 base to trimming and J lost 4 bases; unmatched junction nucleotides: 4. This CDR3 has 15 amino acids. CDR3 DNA: TGTGCCAGCAGCTTAGATTGGACAGGTAATCAGCCCCAGCATTTT. Amino acids: CASSLDWTGNQPQHF.

This clone came up once. The chain has TRBV30 and TRBJ2-7; the D gene is possibly TRBD2 (5 bases). Germline CDR1 reads GTSNPN; CDR2 reads SVGIG (reference sequence). Deletions cut 0 bases from V and 3 bases from J, with 12 bases between. CDR3 size: 14 residues. The CDR3 sequence: CAWSVGGFDYEQYV. The CDR3 DNA follows: TGTGCCTGGAGTGTTGGCGGGTTTGACTACGAGCAGTACGTC.

This clone was recorded once. This chain uses TRBV7-8 with TRBJ2-2; 10 bases map to TRBD1. Trimming cost V 5 bases and J 7 bases; bases outside gene matches: 7. Per the germline V gene, CDR1 is SGHVS and CDR2 is FQNEAQ. The CDR3 is made up of 15 amino acids. This chain's CDR3 is CASSPRQGAVGELFF. The CDR3 DNA follows: TGTGCCAGCAGCCCGAGACAGGGGGCGGTCGGGGAGCTGTTTTTT. Using reference TRBV7-8 and TRBJ2-2 for the parts outside the CDR3, the full variable domain is GAGVSQSPRYKVAKRGQDVALRCDPISGHVSLFWYQQALGQGPEFLTYFQNEAQLDKSGLPSDRFFAERPEGSVSTLKIQRTQQEDSAVYLCASSPRQGAVGELFFGEGSRLTVL.